The rows below give T cell receptor beta chains drawn from one sample of a study of blood T cell repertoires in COVID-19. TCRdb's copy holds only in-frame clones and misses some; the assay was immunoSEQ multiplex PCR. The data contain tens of thousands of clones, about four fifths of them singletons. Sequenced input: peripheral blood. The receptors were gathered from a man older than 75 with COVID-19, enrolled during active disease. CDR3s include the opening cysteine and the closing phenylalanine or tryptophan. The order of the fields is V gene, CDR3 length, clone size, J gene, D gene, CDR3 protein, CDR3 DNA. D genes are given only for firm matches. Size is omitted from some rows. Given values are once, few, many or a class for expanded clones.

TRBV6-5	15	-	TRBJ2-7	TRBD1	CASSYRDRASYEQYF	TGTGCCAGCAGTTACCGGGACAGAGCCTCCTACGAGCAGTACTTC
TRBV3-1/TRBV3-2	15	-	TRBJ1-5	-	CASSQDMVPGQPQHF	TGTGCCAGCAGCCAAGACATGGTGCCGGGTCAGCCCCAGCATTTT
TRBV9	14	-	TRBJ2-7	TRBD2	CASSVGSGSYEQYF	TGTGCCAGCAGCGTAGGTAGCGGGAGCTACGAGCAGTACTTC
TRBV6-5	15	-	TRBJ1-6	TRBD1	CASSPQGAYNSPLHF	TGTGCCAGCAGCCCACAGGGGGCCTATAATTCACCCCTCCACTTT
TRBV5-4	13	-	TRBJ2-7	-	CASSGAISYEQYF	TGTGCCAGCAGCGGGGCCATCTCCTACGAGCAGTACTTC
TRBV7-3	13	-	TRBJ2-7	TRBD1	CASSAGQGSEQYF	TGTGCCAGCAGCGCGGGACAGGGTTCCGAGCAGTACTTC
TRBV3-1/TRBV3-2	14	-	TRBJ1-1	-	CASSQARGGAEAFF	TGTGCCAGCAGCCAAGCTCGGGGGGGGGCTGAAGCTTTCTTT
TRBV30	13	-	TRBJ2-7	-	CAWSVRQFHEQYF	TGTGCCTGGAGTGTAAGACAGTTCCACGAGCAGTACTTC
TRBV18	15	-	TRBJ1-3	-	CASSPPSRSGNTIYF	TGTGCCAGCTCACCACCGTCACGGTCTGGAAACACCATATATTTT
TRBV7-9	13	-	TRBJ1-1	-	CASSYRRGTEAFF	TGTGCCAGCAGCTACCGACGGGGGACTGAAGCTTTCTTT
TRBV5-1	15	-	TRBJ2-3	TRBD1	CASREGTGATDTQYF	TGCGCCAGCAGAGAGGGGACAGGAGCCACAGATACGCAGTATTTT
TRBV7-9	19	-	TRBJ2-2	TRBD2	CASSAGLAGGRPSTGELFF	TGTGCCAGCAGCGCGGGACTAGCGGGAGGGAGGCCTAGCACCGGGGAGCTGTTTTTT
TRBV7-2	16	-	TRBJ2-2	-	CASSLIPRVGTGELFF	TGTGCCAGCAGCTTAATTCCCCGGGTGGGTACCGGGGAGCTGTTTTTT
TRBV19	14	-	TRBJ2-1	TRBD1	CASSPRQGENEQFF	TGTGCCAGTAGTCCTCGACAGGGAGAGAATGAGCAGTTCTTC
TRBV7-2	13	once	TRBJ2-7	-	CASRPRGAGEQYF	TGTGCCAGCCGACCCAGGGGGGCCGGAGAGCAGTACTTC
TRBV25-1	14	-	TRBJ1-2	-	CASSESGGFYGYTF	TGTGCCAGCAGTGAATCGGGGGGCTTTTATGGCTACACCTTC
TRBV4-2	15	-	TRBJ1-4	-	CASSQGSQTNEKLFF	TGTGCCAGCAGCCAAGGGTCCCAGACTAATGAAAAACTGTTTTTT
TRBV5-1	16	few	TRBJ2-5	-	CASSLSIQGLRETQYF	TGCGCCAGCAGCTTGAGTATTCAGGGACTGCGAGAGACCCAGTACTTC
TRBV3-1/TRBV3-2	15	-	TRBJ1-5	-	CASSQEAGGNQPQHF	TGTGCCAGCAGCCAAGAGGCCGGGGGCAATCAGCCCCAGCATTTT
TRBV11-3	16	-	TRBJ2-5	TRBD2	CASSKREGKVFETQYF	TGTGCCAGCAGCAAACGGGAGGGGAAAGTCTTTGAGACCCAGTACTTC
TRBV7-9	14	-	TRBJ1-2	-	CASSSPGVVYGYTF	TGTGCCAGCAGTTCGCCCGGGGTTGTCTATGGCTACACCTTC
TRBV30	11	-	TRBJ1-1	-	CAWSRTAEAFF	TGTGCCTGGAGTAGGACAGCTGAAGCTTTCTTT
TRBV30	13	-	TRBJ2-1	TRBD2	CAWIRTGGSEQFF	TGTGCCTGGATTAGAACCGGGGGGAGTGAGCAGTTCTTC
TRBV3-1/TRBV3-2	14	-	TRBJ1-1	-	CASSQGLQGTEAFF	TGTGCCAGCAGCCAGGGACTACAGGGTACTGAAGCTTTCTTT
TRBV5-4	13	-	TRBJ1-1	TRBD1	CASSIDRDTEAFF	TGTGCCAGCAGCATAGACAGGGACACTGAAGCTTTCTTT
TRBV6-4	13	-	TRBJ1-1	-	CASSGGTGREAFF	TGTGCCAGCAGCGGCGGGACGGGCAGGGAAGCTTTCTTT
TRBV7-2	17	-	TRBJ2-1	TRBD2	CASSLSERGLSYNEQFF	TGTGCCAGCAGCTTATCGGAGCGGGGGCTCTCCTACAATGAGCAGTTCTTC
TRBV27	15	-	TRBJ1-5	-	CASSPDRSLGQPQHF	TGTGCCAGCAGTCCCGACAGGAGTTTAGGTCAGCCCCAGCATTTT
TRBV5-6	14	few	TRBJ1-3	-	CASSLARAGNTIYF	TGTGCCAGCAGCTTGGCCAGGGCTGGAAACACCATATATTTT
TRBV7-9	16	-	TRBJ2-7	TRBD2	CASSLGLASGIHEQYF	TGTGCCAGCAGCTTGGGGTTGGCTAGCGGGATTCACGAGCAGTACTTC
TRBV4-1	16	once	TRBJ1-4	-	CASSPRRGGGSEKLFF	TGCGCCAGCAGCCCTAGACGGGGGGGAGGAAGCGAAAAACTGTTTTTT
TRBV29-1	16	-	TRBJ1-2	TRBD1	CSVGEGQGTINYGYTF	TGCAGCGTTGGAGAGGGACAGGGGACCATTAACTATGGCTACACCTTC
TRBV9	16	-	TRBJ1-2	TRBD1	CASSVGPSGTGEGYTF	TGTGCCAGCAGCGTAGGCCCTTCAGGGACAGGGGAGGGCTACACCTTC
TRBV7-6	17	-	TRBJ2-7	TRBD1	CASSSSPSGTVFSEQYF	TGTGCCAGCAGCTCCTCCCCCTCCGGGACAGTGTTTAGCGAGCAGTACTTC
TRBV25-1	13	-	TRBJ1-6	TRBD1	CASSGQGLSPLHF	TGTGCCAGCAGCGGACAGGGATTGTCACCCCTCCACTTT
TRBV5-4	13	-	TRBJ2-1	TRBD1	CASSSGQGNEQFF	TGTGCCAGCAGCAGCGGACAGGGGAATGAGCAGTTCTTC
TRBV11-2	15	-	TRBJ2-7	-	CASSLGGVGYYEQYF	TGTGCCAGCAGCTTAGGGGGGGTTGGTTACTACGAGCAGTACTTC
TRBV19	16	once	TRBJ1-5	-	CASSPHDTVSNQPQHF	TGTGCCAGTAGTCCCCACGACACGGTTAGCAATCAGCCCCAGCATTTT
TRBV29-1	14	-	TRBJ2-3	TRBD1	CSVDRDSGTDTQYF	TGCAGCGTTGATCGGGACAGTGGCACAGATACGCAGTATTTT
TRBV5-8	16	-	TRBJ1-1	-	CASSSRVGGANTEAFF	TGTGCCAGCAGTTCTAGGGTAGGGGGGGCGAACACTGAAGCTTTCTTT
TRBV28	13	-	TRBJ2-5	-	CASGGGARETQYF	TGTGCCAGCGGGGGGGGCGCCCGTGAGACCCAGTACTTC
TRBV20-1	11	-	TRBJ1-2	-	CSATGDYGYTF	TGCAGTGCCACAGGAGACTATGGCTACACCTTC
TRBV6-1	16	-	TRBJ1-2	-	CASCGWDSARLYGYTF	TGTGCCAGCTGTGGTTGGGACTCCGCGCGACTCTATGGCTACACCTTC